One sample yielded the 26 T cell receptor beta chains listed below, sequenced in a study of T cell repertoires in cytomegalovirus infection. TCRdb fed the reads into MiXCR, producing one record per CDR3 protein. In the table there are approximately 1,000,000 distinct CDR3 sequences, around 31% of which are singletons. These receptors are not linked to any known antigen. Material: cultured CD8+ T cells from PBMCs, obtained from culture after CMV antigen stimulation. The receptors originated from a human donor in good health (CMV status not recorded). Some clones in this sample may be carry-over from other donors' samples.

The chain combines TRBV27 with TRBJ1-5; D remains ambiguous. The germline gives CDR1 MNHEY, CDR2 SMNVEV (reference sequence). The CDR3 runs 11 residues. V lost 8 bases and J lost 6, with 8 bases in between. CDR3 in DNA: TGTGCCAGCGGACGGAGTCAGCCCCAGCATTTT. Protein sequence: CASGRSQPQHF.

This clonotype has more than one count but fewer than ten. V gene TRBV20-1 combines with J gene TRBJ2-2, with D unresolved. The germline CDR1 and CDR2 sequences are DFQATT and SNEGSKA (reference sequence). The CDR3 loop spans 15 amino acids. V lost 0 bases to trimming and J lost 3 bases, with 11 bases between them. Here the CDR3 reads CSARDLDEDTGELFF. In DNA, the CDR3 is TGCAGTGCTAGAGATTTGGATGAGGACACCGGGGAGCTGTTTTTT.

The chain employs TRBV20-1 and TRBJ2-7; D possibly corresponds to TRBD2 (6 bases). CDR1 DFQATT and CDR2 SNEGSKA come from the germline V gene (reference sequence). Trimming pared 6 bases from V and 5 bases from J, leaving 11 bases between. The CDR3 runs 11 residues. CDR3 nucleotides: TGCAGTGCCCGGGGCGGGAACGAGCAGTACGTC. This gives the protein CSARGGNEQYV.

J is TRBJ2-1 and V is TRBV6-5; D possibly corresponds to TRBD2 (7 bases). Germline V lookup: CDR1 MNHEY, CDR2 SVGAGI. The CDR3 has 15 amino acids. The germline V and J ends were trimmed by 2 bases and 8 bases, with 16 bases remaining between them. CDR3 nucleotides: TGTGCCAGCAGTTACGGGGGGGGGGCTAGGGATGAGCAGTTCTTC. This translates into CASSYGGGARDEQFF.

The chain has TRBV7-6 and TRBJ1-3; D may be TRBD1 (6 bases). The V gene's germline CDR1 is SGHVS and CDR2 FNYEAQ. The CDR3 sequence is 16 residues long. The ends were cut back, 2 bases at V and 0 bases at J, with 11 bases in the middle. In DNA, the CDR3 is TGTGCCAGCAGCTTAACGGACAGCTACTCTGGAAACACCATATATTTT. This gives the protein CASSLTDSYSGNTIYF. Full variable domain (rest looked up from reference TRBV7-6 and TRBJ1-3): GAGVSQSPRYKVTKRGQDVALRCDPISGHVSLYWYRQALGQGPEFLTYFNYEAQQDKSGLPNDRFSAERPEGSISTLTIQRTEQRDSAMYRCASSLTDSYSGNTIYFGEGSWLTVV.

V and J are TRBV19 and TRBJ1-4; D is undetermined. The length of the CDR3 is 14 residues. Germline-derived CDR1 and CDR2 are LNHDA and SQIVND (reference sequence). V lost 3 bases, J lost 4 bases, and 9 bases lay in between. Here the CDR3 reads CASSIRDINEKLFF. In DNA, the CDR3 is TGTGCCAGTAGTATCCGCGACATTAATGAAAAACTGTTTTTT.

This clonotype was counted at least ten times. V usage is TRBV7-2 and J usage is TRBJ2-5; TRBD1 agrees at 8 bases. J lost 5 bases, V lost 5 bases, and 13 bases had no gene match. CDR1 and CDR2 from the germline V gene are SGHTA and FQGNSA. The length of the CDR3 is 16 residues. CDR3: CASSHPAGTGWETQYF. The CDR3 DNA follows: TGTGCCAGCAGCCACCCGGCGGGGACAGGCTGGGAGACCCAGTACTTC.

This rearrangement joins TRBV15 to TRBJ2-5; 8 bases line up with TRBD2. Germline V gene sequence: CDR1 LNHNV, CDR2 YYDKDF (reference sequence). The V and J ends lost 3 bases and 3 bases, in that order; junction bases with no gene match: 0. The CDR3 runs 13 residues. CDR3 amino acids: CATSSGGEETQYF. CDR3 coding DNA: TGTGCCACCAGCAGCGGGGGGGAAGAGACCCAGTACTTC.

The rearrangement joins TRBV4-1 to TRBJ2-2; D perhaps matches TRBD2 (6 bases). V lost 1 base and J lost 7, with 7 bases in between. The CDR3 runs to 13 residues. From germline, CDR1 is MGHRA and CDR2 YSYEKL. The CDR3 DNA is TGCGCCAGCAGCCAAGGGGGGGTCGGGGAGCTGTTTTTT. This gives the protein CASSQGGVGELFF.

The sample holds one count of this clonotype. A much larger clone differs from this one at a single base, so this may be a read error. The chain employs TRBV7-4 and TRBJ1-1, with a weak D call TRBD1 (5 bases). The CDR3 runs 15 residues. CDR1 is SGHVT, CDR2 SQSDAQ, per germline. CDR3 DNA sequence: TGTGCCAGCGGCTTAGCGGGGGTTAGGGGAACTGAAGCTTTCTTT. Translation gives CASGLAGVRGTEAFF.

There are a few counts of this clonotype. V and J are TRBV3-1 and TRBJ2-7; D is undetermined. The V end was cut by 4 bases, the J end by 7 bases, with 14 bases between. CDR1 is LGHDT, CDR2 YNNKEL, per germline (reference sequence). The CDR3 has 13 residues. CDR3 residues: CASSLGFSNEQYV. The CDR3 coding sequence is TGTGCCAGCAGCCTCGGGTTTTCTAATGAGCAGTACGTC.

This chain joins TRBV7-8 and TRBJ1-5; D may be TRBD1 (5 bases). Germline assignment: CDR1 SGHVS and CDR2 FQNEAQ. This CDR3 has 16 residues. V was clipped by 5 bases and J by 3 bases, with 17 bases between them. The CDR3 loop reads CASSRGAGRVNQPQHF. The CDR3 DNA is TGTGCCAGCAGCCGTGGGGCAGGGAGAGTCAATCAGCCCCAGCATTTT.

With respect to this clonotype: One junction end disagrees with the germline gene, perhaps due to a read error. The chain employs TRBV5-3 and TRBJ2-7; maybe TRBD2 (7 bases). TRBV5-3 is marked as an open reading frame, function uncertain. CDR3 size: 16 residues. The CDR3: CASSSLRGGPKDEQYF. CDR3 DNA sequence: TGTGCCAGCAGCTCCCTGAGGGGGGGGCCTAAGGACGAGCAGTACTTC.

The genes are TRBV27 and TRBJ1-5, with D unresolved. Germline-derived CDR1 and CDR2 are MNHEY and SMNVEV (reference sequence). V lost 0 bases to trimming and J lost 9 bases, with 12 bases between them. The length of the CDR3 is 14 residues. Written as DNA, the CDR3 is TGTGCCAGCAGTTTATCAAGGGCAATCAGGCCCCAGCATTTT. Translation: CASSLSRAIRPQHF.

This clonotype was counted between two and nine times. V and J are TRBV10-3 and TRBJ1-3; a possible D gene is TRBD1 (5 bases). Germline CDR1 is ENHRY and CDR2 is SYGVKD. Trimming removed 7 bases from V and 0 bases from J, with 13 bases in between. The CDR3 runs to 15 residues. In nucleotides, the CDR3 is TGTGCCATCACCGGGGGTGACAGCTCTGGAAACACCATATATTTT. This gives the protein CAITGGDSSGNTIYF.

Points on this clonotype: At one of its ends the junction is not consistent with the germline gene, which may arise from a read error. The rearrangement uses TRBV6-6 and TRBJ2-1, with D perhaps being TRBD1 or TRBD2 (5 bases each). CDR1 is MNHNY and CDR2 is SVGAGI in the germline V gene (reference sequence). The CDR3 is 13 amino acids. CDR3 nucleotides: TGTGCCAACAGTTGGACTCCGGGGCATGAGCAGTTCTTC. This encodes CANSWTPGHEQFF.

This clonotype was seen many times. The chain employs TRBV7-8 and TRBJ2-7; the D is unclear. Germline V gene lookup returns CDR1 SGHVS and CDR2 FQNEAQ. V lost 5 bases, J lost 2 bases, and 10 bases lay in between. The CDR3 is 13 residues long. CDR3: CASSPGLTYEQYV. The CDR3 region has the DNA TGTGCCAGCAGCCCCGGCCTAACCTACGAGCAGTACGTC.

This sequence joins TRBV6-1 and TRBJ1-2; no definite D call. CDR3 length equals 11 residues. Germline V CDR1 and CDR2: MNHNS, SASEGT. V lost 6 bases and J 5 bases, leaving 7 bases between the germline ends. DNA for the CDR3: TGTGCCAGCAGGAGAGGGTATGGCTACACCTTC. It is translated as CASRRGYGYTF.

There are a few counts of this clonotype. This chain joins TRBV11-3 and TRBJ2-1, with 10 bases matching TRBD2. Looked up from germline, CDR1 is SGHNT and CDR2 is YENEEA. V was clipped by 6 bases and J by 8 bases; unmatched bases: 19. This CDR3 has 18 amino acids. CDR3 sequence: CASSSYGGSGGASDEQFF. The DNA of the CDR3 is TGTGCCAGCAGTTCCTACGGGGGAAGCGGGGGGGCCTCGGATGAGCAGTTCTTC.

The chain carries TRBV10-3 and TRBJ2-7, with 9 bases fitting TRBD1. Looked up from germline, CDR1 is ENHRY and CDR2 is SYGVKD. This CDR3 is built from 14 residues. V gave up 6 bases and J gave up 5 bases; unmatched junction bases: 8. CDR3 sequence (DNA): TGTGCCATCAGCCCGGGACAGGGTCTCCACGAGCAGTACGTC. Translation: CAISPGQGLHEQYV.

The CDR3 loop reads CASSSPGSPHYGYTF. In nucleotides, the CDR3 is TGTGCCAGCAGCTCACCCGGATCCCCTCACTATGGCTACACCTTC. The genes are TRBV25-1 and TRBJ1-2, with D uncertain. The CDR3 has 15 amino acids. Trimming cost V 6 bases and J 3 bases, with 17 bases left between them. Germline assignment: CDR1 MGHDK and CDR2 SYGVNS.

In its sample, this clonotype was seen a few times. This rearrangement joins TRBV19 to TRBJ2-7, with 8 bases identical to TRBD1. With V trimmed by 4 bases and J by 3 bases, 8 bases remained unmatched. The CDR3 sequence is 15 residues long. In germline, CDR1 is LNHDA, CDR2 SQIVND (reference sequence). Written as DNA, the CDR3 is TGTGCCAGTAGTAGATCCAGGGGGCAAGACTACGAGCAGTACGTC. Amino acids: CASSRSRGQDYEQYV.

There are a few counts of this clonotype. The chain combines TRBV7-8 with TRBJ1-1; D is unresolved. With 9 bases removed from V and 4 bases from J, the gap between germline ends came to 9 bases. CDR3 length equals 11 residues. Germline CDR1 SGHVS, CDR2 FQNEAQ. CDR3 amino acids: CASYVGTEAFF. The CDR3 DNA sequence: TGTGCCAGTTACGTGGGCACTGAAGCTTTCTTT. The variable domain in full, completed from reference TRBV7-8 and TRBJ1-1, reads GAGVSQSPRYKVAKRGQDVALRCDPISGHVSLFWYQQALGQGPEFLTYFQNEAQLDKSGLPSDRFFAERPEGSVSTLKIQRTQQEDSAVYLCASYVGTEAFFGQGTRLTVV.

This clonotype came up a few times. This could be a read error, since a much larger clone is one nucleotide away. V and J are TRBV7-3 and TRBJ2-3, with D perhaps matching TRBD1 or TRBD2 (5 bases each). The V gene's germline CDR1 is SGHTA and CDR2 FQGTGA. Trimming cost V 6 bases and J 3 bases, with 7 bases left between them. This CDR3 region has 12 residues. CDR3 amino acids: CASRGETDTQYF. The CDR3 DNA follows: TGTGCCAGCAGGGGGGAAACAGATACGCAGTATTTT.

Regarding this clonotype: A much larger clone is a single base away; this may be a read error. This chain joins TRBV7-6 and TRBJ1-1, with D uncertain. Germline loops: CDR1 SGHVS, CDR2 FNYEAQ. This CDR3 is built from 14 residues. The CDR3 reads CTSSLEVGKTEAFF. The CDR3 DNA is TGTACCAGCAGCTTAGAGGTGGGGAAGACTGAAGCTTTCTTT.

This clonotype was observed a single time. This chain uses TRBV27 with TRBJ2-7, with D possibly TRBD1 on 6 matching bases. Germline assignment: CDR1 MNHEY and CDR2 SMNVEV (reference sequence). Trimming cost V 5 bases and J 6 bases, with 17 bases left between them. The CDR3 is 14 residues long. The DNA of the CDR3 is TGTGCCAGCAGTACAACAGGGACACGACGCGAGCAGTACTTC. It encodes CASSTTGTRREQYF.